The clone carrying this TCR beta chain has just a few counts. Its antigen is unidentified. This sample stems from a study of CD8 T cells in ankylosing spondylitis. Study-level results: A motif of eight highly homologous TCR beta variants was seen as apparently characteristic of ankylosing spondylitis blood. Reactive arthritis synovial fluid and blood were previously reported to contain some motif variants. Significantly higher representation of disease-linked clones was reported for matched ankylosing spondylitis synovial fluid.

Trimming cost V 3 bases and J 4 bases, with 9 bases left between them. CDR3 length: 12 residues. Germline loops: CDR1 GTSNPN, CDR2 SVGIG (reference sequence). TCR beta libraries were made by quantitative 5'-RACE with molecular barcodes. TCRdb fed the 5' RACE reads into MiXCR, producing one record per CDR3 protein. In the table there are 150,000 to 200,000 distinct CDR3 sequences, 10% to 15% of which are singletons. The chain uses TRBV30 and TRBJ2-5; D is perhaps TRBD2 (6 bases). This receptor was identified in a female donor with ankylosing spondylitis or in good health (not recorded which). Sequencing was carried out using blood, either unsorted or a sorted T cell fraction (not recorded which). The CDR3 protein is CAWSSGAETQYF. DNA of the CDR3: TGTGCCTGGAGCTCGGGAGCAGAGACCCAGTACTTC.